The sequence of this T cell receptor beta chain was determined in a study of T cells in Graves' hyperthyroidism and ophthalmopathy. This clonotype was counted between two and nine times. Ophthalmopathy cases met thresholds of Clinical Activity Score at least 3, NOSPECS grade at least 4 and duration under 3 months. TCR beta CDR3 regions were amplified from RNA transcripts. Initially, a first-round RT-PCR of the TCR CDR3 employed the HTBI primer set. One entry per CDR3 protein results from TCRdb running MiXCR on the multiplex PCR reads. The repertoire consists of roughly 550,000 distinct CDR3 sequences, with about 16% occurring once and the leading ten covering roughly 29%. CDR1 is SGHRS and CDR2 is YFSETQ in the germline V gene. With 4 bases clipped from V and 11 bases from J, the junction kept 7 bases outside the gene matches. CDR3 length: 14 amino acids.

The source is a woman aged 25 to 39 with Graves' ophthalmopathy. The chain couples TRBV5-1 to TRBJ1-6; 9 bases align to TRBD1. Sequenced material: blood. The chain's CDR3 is CASSGGQGSTPLHF. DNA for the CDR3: TGCGCCAGCAGCGGCGGACAGGGGTCGACACCCCTCCACTTT. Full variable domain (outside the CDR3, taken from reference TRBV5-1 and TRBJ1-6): KAGVTQTPRYLIKTRGQQVTLSCSPISGHRSVSWYQQTPGQGLQFLFEYFSETQRNKGNFPGRFSGRQFSNSRSEMNVSTLELGDSALYLCASSGGQGSTPLHFGNGTRLTVT.